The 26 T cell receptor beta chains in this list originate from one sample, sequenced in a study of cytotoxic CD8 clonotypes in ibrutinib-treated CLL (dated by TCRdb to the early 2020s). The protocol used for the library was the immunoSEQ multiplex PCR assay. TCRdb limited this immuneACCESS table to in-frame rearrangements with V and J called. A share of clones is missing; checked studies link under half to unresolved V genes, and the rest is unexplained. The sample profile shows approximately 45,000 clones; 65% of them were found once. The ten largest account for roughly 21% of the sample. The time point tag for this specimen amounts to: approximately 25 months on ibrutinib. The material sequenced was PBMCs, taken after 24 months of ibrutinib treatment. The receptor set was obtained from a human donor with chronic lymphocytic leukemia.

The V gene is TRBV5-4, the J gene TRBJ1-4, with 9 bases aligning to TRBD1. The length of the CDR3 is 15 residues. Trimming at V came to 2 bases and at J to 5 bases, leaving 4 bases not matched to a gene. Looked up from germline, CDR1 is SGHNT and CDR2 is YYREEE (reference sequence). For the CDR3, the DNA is TGTGCCAGCAGCTTAACCGGGACAGGGAATGAAAAACTGTTTTTT. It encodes CASSLTGTGNEKLFF. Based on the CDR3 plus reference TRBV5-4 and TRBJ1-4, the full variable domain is ETGVTQSPTHLIKTRGQQVTLRCSSQSGHNTVSWYQQALGQGPQFIFQYYREEENGRGNFPPRFSGLQFPNYSSELNVNALELDDSALYLCASSLTGTGNEKLFFGSGTQLSVL.

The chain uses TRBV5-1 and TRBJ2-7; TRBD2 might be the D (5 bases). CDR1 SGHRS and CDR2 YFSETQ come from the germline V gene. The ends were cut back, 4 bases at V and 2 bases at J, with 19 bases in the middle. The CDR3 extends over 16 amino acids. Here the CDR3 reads CASSEFRGGGAYEQYF. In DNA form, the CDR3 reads TGCGCCAGCAGCGAATTTCGTGGAGGAGGAGCCTACGAGCAGTACTTC.

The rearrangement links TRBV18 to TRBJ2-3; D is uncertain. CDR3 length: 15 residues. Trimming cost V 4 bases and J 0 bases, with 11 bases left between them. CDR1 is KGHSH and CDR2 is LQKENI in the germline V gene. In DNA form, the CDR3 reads TGTGCCAGCTCACAGGTCCCTCCAAGCACAGATACGCAGTATTTT. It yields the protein CASSQVPPSTDTQYF.

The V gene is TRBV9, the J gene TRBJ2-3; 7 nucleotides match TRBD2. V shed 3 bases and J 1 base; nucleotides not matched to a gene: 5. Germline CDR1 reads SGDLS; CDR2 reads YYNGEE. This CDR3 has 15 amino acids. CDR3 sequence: CASSDRDYRTDTQYF. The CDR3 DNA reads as TGTGCCAGCAGCGACCGGGACTACCGCACAGATACGCAGTATTTT.

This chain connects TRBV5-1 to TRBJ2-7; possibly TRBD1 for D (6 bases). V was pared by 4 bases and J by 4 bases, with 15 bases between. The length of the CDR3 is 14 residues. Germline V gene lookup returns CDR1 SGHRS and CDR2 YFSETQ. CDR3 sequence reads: CASSLTGSYYEQYF. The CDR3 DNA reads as TGCGCCAGCAGCCTTACAGGGAGTTATTACGAGCAGTACTTC. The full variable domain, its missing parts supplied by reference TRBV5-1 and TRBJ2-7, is KAGVTQTPRYLIKTRGQQVTLSCSPISGHRSVSWYQQTPGQGLQFLFEYFSETQRNKGNFPGRFSGRQFSNSRSEMNVSTLELGDSALYLCASSLTGSYYEQYFGPGTRLTVT.

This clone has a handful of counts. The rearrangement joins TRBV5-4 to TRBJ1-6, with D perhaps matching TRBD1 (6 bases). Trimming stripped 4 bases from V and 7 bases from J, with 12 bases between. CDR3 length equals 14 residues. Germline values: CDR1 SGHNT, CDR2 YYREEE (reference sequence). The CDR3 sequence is CASSQQGQNSPLHF. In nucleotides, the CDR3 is TGTGCCAGCAGCCAGCAGGGGCAAAATTCACCCCTCCACTTT.

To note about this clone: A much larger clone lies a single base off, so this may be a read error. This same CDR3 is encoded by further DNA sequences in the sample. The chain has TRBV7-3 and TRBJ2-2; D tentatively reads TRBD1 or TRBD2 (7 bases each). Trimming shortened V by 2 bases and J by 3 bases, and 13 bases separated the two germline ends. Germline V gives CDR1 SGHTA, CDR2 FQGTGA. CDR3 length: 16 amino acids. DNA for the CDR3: TGTGCCAGCAGCTTACGGGGAGGGGGCGACACCGGGGAGCTGTTTTTT. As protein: CASSLRGGGDTGELFF.

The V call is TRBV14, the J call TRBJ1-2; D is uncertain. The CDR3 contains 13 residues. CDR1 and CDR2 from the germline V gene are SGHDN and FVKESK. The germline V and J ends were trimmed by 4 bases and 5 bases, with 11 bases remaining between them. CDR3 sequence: CASSPDLGYGYTF. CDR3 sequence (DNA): TGTGCCAGCAGCCCAGATCTCGGATATGGCTACACCTTC.

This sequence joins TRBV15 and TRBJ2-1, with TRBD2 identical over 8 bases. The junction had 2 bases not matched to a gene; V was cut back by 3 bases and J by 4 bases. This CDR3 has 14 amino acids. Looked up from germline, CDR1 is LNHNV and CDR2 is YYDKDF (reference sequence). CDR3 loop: CATSSRGRYNEQFF. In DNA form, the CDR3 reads TGTGCCACCAGCAGCCGCGGGAGGTACAATGAGCAGTTCTTC.

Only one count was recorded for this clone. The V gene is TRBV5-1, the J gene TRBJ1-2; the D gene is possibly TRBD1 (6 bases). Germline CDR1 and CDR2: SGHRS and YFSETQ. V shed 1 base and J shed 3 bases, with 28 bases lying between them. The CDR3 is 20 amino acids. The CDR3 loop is CASSLRPGVPHDLPYYGYTF. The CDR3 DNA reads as TGCGCCAGCAGCTTGCGCCCAGGGGTGCCCCACGACTTGCCCTACTATGGCTACACCTTC.

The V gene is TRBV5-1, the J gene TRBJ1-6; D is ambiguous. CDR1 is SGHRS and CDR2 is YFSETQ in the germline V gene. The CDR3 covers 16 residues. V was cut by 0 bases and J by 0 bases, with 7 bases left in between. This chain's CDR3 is CASSLGPFSYNSPLHF. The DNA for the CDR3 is TGCGCCAGCAGCTTGGGACCGTTCTCCTATAATTCACCCCTCCACTTT.

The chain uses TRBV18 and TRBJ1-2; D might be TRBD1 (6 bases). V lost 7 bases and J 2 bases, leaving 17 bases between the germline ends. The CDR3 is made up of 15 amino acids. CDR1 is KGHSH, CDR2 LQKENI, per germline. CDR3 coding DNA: TGTGCCAGCTTGGACAGAAAAAGCACGAACTATGGCTACACCTTC. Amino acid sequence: CASLDRKSTNYGYTF.

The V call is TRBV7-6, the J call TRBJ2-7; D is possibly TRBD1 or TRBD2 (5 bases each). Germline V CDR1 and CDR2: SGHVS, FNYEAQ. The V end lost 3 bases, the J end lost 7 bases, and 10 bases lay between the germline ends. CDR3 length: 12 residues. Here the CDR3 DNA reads TGTGCCAGCAGCTTTACCTGGGGGGAGCAGTACTTC. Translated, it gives CASSFTWGEQYF. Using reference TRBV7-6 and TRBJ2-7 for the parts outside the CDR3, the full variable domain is GAGVSQSPRYKVTKRGQDVALRCDPISGHVSLYWYRQALGQGPEFLTYFNYEAQQDKSGLPNDRFSAERPEGSISTLTIQRTEQRDSAMYRCASSFTWGEQYFGPGTRLTVT.

In nucleotides, the CDR3 is TGTGCCAGCTCACTCTCGGGGAGGGTGGGCTACGAGCAGTACTTC. Protein product: CASSLSGRVGYEQYF. The rearrangement links TRBV18 to TRBJ2-7, with 7 bases identical to TRBD2. The CDR3 runs to 15 residues. Germline V CDR1 and CDR2: KGHSH, LQKENI. Germline trimming cut 4 bases from V and 3 bases from J; bases unmatched to any gene: 9.

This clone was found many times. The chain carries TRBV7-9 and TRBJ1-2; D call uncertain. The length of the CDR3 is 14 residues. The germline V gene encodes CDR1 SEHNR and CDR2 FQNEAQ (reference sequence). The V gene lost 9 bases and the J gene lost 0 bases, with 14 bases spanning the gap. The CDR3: CASTDGAANYGYTF. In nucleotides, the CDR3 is TGTGCCAGTACCGACGGTGCAGCTAACTATGGCTACACCTTC.

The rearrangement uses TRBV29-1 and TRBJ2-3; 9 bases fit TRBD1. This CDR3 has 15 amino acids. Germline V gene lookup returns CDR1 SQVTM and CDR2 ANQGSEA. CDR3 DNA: TGCAGTACCTACAGGGGGCACCCCCCCACAGATACGCAGTATTTT. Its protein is CSTYRGHPPTDTQYF.

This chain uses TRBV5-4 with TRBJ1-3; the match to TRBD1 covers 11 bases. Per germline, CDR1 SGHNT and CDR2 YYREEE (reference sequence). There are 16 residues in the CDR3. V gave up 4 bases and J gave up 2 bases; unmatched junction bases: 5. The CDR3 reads CASSLRDRGTGNTIYF. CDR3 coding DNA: TGTGCCAGCAGCCTCCGGGACAGGGGGACTGGAAACACCATATATTTT.

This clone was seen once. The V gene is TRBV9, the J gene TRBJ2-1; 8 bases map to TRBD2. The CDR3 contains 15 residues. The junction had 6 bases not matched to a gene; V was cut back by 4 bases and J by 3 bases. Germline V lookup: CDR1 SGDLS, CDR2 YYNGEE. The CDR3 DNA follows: TGTGCCAGCAGCTTTAGCGGGACTTTCTACAATGAGCAGTTCTTC. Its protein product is CASSFSGTFYNEQFF.

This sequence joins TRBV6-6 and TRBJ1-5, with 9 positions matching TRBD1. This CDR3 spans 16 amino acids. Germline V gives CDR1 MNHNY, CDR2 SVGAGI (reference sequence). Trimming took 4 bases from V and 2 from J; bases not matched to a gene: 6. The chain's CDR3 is CASSSPGDRGNQPQHF. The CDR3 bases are TGTGCCAGCAGTTCCCCGGGGGACAGGGGCAATCAGCCCCAGCATTTT.

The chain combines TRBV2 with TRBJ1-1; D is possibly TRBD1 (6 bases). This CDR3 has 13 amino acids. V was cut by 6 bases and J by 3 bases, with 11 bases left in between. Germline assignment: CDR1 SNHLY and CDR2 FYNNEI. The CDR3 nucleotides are TGTGCCAGCAGGGAGACAGGATACACTGAAGCTTTCTTT. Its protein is CASRETGYTEAFF.

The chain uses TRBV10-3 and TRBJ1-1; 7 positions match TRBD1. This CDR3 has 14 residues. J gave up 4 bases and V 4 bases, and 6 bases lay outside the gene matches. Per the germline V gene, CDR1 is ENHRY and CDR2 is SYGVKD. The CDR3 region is CAISARQGSTEAFF. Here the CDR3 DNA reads TGTGCCATCAGTGCCAGACAGGGATCCACTGAAGCTTTCTTT.

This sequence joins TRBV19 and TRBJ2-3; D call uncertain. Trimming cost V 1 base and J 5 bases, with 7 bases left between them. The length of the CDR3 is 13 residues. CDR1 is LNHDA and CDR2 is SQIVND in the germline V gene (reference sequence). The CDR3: CASSIGVVDTQYF. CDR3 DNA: TGTGCCAGTAGTATAGGGGTGGTAGATACGCAGTATTTT.

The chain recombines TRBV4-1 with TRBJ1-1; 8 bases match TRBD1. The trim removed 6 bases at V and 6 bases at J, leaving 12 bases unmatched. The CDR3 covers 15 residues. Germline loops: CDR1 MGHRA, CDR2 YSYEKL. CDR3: CASRLFQGASSEAFF. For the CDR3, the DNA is TGCGCCAGCAGATTATTCCAGGGGGCGTCGTCTGAAGCTTTCTTT.

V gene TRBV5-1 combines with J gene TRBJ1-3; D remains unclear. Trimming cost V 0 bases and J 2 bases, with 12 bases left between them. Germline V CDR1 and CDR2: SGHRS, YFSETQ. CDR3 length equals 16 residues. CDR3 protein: CASSLAGLTPGNTIYF. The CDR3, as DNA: TGCGCCAGCAGCTTGGCCGGCCTTACACCTGGAAACACCATATATTTT.

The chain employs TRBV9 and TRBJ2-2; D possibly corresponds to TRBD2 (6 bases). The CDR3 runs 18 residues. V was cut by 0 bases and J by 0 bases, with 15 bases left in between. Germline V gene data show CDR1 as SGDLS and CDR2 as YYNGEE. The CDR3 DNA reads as TGTGCCAGCAGCGTAGTGGAGGGCGAACCCTCGAACACCGGGGAGCTGTTTTTT. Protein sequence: CASSVVEGEPSNTGELFF. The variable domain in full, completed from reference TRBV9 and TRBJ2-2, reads DSGVTQTPKHLITATGQRVTLRCSPRSGDLSVYWYQQSLDQGLQFLIQYYNGEERAKGNILERFSAQQFPDLHSELNLSSLELGDSALYFCASSVVEGEPSNTGELFFGEGSRLTVL.

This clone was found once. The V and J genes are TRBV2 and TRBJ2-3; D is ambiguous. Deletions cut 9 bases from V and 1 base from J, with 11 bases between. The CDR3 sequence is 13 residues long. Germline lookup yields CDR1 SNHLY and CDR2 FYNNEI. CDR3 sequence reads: CASSNSGTDTQYF. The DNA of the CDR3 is TGTGCCAGTAGCAACTCAGGCACAGATACGCAGTATTTT.